This TCR beta chain was recorded in a study of T cells in Graves' hyperthyroidism and ophthalmopathy. With duration under 3 months, ophthalmopathy was active: Clinical Activity Score at least 3, NOSPECS at least 4. The authors took PBMCs from 7.5 to 10 ml fresh peripheral blood. This clonotype occurred many times. Its target is unknown. V lost 2 bases and J lost 4, with 9 bases in between. The CDR3 is made up of 13 amino acids. Germline-derived CDR1 and CDR2 are PRHDT and FYEKMQ (reference sequence). RNA transcripts yielded amplified TCR beta CDR3 regions. The study used the HTBI primer set for a first-round RT-PCR of the TCR CDR3. TCRdb itself ran the multiplex PCR reads through MiXCR, one entry per CDR3 protein. The table lists about 350,000 distinct CDR3 sequences, about a sixth of them singletons. Whole-study results and caveats: Ophthalmopathy, which appeared later, was predicted by the model a median about 6.8 months before onset. From stable hyperthyroidism, ophthalmopathy was set apart by a 13 V-J model.

The chain joins TRBV13 to TRBJ2-7, with D unclear. The receptor was derived from a woman in her forties with Graves' ophthalmopathy. Material: blood. This chain's CDR3 is CASSLRPLYEQYF. The CDR3, as DNA: TGTGCCAGCAGCTTACGGCCCTTATACGAGCAGTACTTC.